The 13 T cell receptor beta chains presented below share a single source sample, sequenced in a study of PD-1 blockade in classical Hodgkin lymphoma. Time point in this sample: newly diagnosed, previously untreated cHL patient sample. The assay was immunoSEQ multiplex PCR, and TCRdb's table has in-frame clones only and misses some. The sample carries tens of thousands of clones, just over 90% recorded once. Sample: peripheral blood mononuclear cells (PBMCs). These receptors were collected from a human donor with classical Hodgkin lymphoma.

The V call is TRBV5-1, the J call TRBJ1-4; 11 nucleotides match TRBD1. Per germline, CDR1 SGHRS and CDR2 YFSETQ. V dropped 4 bases and J dropped 7; count of bases not matched to a gene: 6. This CDR3 has 15 amino acids. The CDR3 region is CASSAGQGAGEKLFF. The CDR3 DNA reads TGCGCCAGCAGCGCCGGACAGGGGGCCGGTGAAAAACTGTTTTTT.

The V and J genes are TRBV7-9 and TRBJ2-5, with 13 bases lining up with TRBD2. Germline V CDR1 and CDR2: SEHNR, FQNEAQ (reference sequence). V lost 5 bases and J lost 4; bases outside the gene matches: 7. The CDR3 runs 16 residues. The CDR3 is CASSRGTSGILETQYF. CDR3 sequence (DNA): TGTGCCAGCAGCAGGGGGACTAGCGGGATTCTAGAGACCCAGTACTTC.

Comment on this clone: This same CDR3 is encoded by further DNA sequences in the sample. This chain connects TRBV5-1 to TRBJ2-5; no clear D. The germline gives CDR1 SGHRS, CDR2 YFSETQ. V lost 0 bases to trimming and J lost 5 bases, with 8 bases between them. CDR3 length equals 13 residues. CDR3 bases: TGCGCCAGCAGCTTGGATGTTGGGGAGACCCAGTACTTC. It yields the protein CASSLDVGETQYF.

This clone was seen more than once but under ten times. This chain links TRBV9 with TRBJ2-5, with D possibly being TRBD1 (6 bases). Germline V gene sequence: CDR1 SGDLS, CDR2 YYNGEE. V gave up 0 bases and J gave up 5 bases, with 11 bases separating them. The CDR3 spans 14 residues. The DNA of the CDR3 is TGTGCCAGCAGCGTAGGGACAGTCGGGGAGACCCAGTACTTC. This sequence encodes CASSVGTVGETQYF. The whole variable domain, remainder taken from reference TRBV9 and TRBJ2-5, is DSGVTQTPKHLITATGQRVTLRCSPRSGDLSVYWYQQSLDQGLQFLIQYYNGEERAKGNILERFSAQQFPDLHSELNLSSLELGDSALYFCASSVGTVGETQYFGPGTRLLVL.

The CDR3 coding sequence is TGTGCCAGCAGCTTCGCGAACACCGGGGAGCTGTTTTTT. This codes for CASSFANTGELFF. The chain joins TRBV11-3 to TRBJ2-2; D is ambiguous. The V end was cut by 3 bases, the J end by 0 bases, with 2 bases between. CDR1 is SGHNT, CDR2 YENEEA, per germline. CDR3 length: 13 residues.

CDR3 region: CASSVTGGSGEKLFF. CDR3 DNA: TGTGCCAGCAGTGTGACAGGGGGCTCGGGTGAAAAACTGTTTTTT. V is TRBV27 and J is TRBJ1-4; TRBD1 matches 10 bases. The CDR3 extends over 15 amino acids. Germline CDR1 MNHEY, CDR2 SMNVEV (reference sequence). After removal of 5 bases from V and 7 bases from J, the junction contained 7 bases not matched to a gene.

The chain has TRBV6-1 and TRBJ2-7, with D possibly being TRBD2 (5 bases). CDR3 length: 14 amino acids. V dropped 6 bases and J dropped 0 bases, with 12 bases sitting between them. The germline V gene encodes CDR1 MNHNS and CDR2 SASEGT. The CDR3 loop reads CASSPKGSSYEQYV. Here the CDR3 DNA reads TGTGCCAGCAGCCCAAAAGGGAGCTCCTACGAGCAGTACGTC.

CDR3 sequence (DNA): TGTGCCAGCAGCGCCTACTCCTACGAGCAGTACTTC. Translating gives CASSAYSYEQYF. The chain joins TRBV13 to TRBJ2-7; D ambiguous. The CDR3 totals 12 residues. Germline assignment: CDR1 PRHDT and CDR2 FYEKMQ (reference sequence). V dropped 5 bases and J dropped 0 bases, with 5 bases sitting between them.

V gene TRBV27 combines with J gene TRBJ2-7, with D maybe TRBD1 (5 bases). V lost 5 bases, J lost 4 bases, and 12 bases lay in between. The CDR3 has 13 amino acids. Germline-derived CDR1 and CDR2 are MNHEY and SMNVEV (reference sequence). CDR3 protein: CASSPDSYYEQYF. CDR3 DNA: TGTGCCAGCAGTCCCGACAGCTATTACGAGCAGTACTTC.

This clone showed up just once. V gene TRBV2 combines with J gene TRBJ1-5; 8 positions agree with TRBD1. Germline-derived CDR1 and CDR2 are SNHLY and FYNNEI. CDR3 length: 17 amino acids. The ends lost 1 base at V and 0 bases at J; junction bases unmatched: 5. The CDR3 DNA reads as TGTGCCAGCAGTGAAGAGGGGGACAGGTATAGCAATCAGCCCCAGCATTTT. It codes for CASSEEGDRYSNQPQHF.

Regarding this clone: Within the sample, other DNA sequences also encode this same CDR3. The chain uses TRBV5-1 and TRBJ2-3, with a possible D match to TRBD1 (5 bases). The germline CDR1 and CDR2 sequences are SGHRS and YFSETQ. The CDR3 consists of 14 residues. The ends were cut back, 5 bases at V and 2 bases at J, with 12 bases in the middle. As DNA, the CDR3 is TGCGCCAGCAGACCGGTAGGGGACACAGATACGCAGTATTTT. As protein: CASRPVGDTDTQYF.

The genes are TRBV7-8 and TRBJ2-2, with 9 bases that match TRBD1. Trimming took 1 base from V and 5 from J; bases not matched to a gene: 5. Germline-derived CDR1 and CDR2 are SGHVS and FQNEAQ. The CDR3 loop spans 16 amino acids. The CDR3 protein is CASSLGRTGATGELFF. The CDR3 DNA is TGTGCCAGCAGCTTAGGGAGGACAGGGGCGACCGGGGAGCTGTTTTTT.

The J gene is TRBJ1-6, the V gene TRBV28, with 7 bases that match TRBD1. The CDR3 has 12 residues. From germline, CDR1 is MDHEN and CDR2 SYDVKM. Trimming removed 3 bases from V and 11 bases from J; junction bases left unmatched: 1. The chain's CDR3 is CASSLTGTPLHF. The CDR3, as DNA: TGTGCCAGCAGTTTGACAGGGACACCCCTCCACTTT.